Listed below are T cell receptor beta chains from one sample, sequenced in a study of cytomegalovirus exposure and HLA in healthy donors. Produced via immunoSEQ multiplex PCR; TCRdb's table is partial and in-frame only. The sample includes about 150,000 clones, approximately 90% of them seen just once. The material sequenced was PBMCs. The source of these receptors is a woman in her thirties in good health and CMV-seropositive. Each CDR3 is given with its conserved first and last residue. D genes are given only for firm matches. For some rows the clone size is stated as once, few or many, or as a class when expanded; others skip it.

D gene	V gene	clone size	J gene	CDR3 DNA	CDR3 protein
-	TRBV18	-	TRBJ2-5	TGTGCCAGCTCCCGTCAGGGAGAGACCCAGTACTTC	CASSRQGETQYF
TRBD1	TRBV5-4	-	TRBJ1-2	TGTGCCAGCAGGGGAAGAGACCTCGGACAGGGCAAGGGCTACACCTTC	CASRGRDLGQGKGYTF
-	TRBV18	-	TRBJ1-4	TGTGCCAGCTCACTCCGGGACTCGGGTGAAAAACTGTTTTTT	CASSLRDSGEKLFF
TRBD1	TRBV6-1	-	TRBJ1-4	TGTGCCAGCAGTCTGGGACAGGGGAATGAAAAACTGTTTTTT	CASSLGQGNEKLFF
-	TRBV11-2	-	TRBJ2-7	TGTGCCAGCAGCGGAAGATTGGAGCTCGCCTACGAGCAGTACTTC	CASSGRLELAYEQYF
TRBD1	TRBV5-1	-	TRBJ1-1	TGCGCCAGCACCAGGACAGGGGCCGCGGTTAGCACTGAAGCTTTCTTT	CASTRTGAAVSTEAFF
TRBD2	TRBV7-2	-	TRBJ2-7	TGTGCCAGCAGTTTTGGACTAGCGGGAGTCCGCTCCTACGAGCAGTACTTC	CASSFGLAGVRSYEQYF
TRBD1	TRBV2	many	TRBJ1-6	TGTGCCAGCAGGCGGGACAGGGGATTTCGTTCACCCCTCCACTTT	CASRRDRGFRSPLHF
TRBD2	TRBV2	-	TRBJ2-7	TGTGCCAGCAGTCGAATTCTAGCGGGAGAAGTCGAGCAGTACTTC	CASSRILAGEVEQYF
TRBD1	TRBV6-5	-	TRBJ1-4	TGTGCCAGCAGCAAGGGACAGCAAAATGAAAAACTGTTTTTT	CASSKGQQNEKLFF
-	TRBV28	-	TRBJ2-7	TGTGCCAGCAGTTTGGCAGGGCCCCCCTACGAGCAGTACTTC	CASSLAGPPYEQYF
-	TRBV10-2	-	TRBJ1-6	TGCGCCAGCAGTGAGTCAGGGGTATCGGTAGTTTCGCCCCTCCACTTT	CASSESGVSVVSPLHF
TRBD2	TRBV29-1	-	TRBJ2-2	TGCAGCGCTCGGGGGGCCGGGGAGCTGTTTTTT	CSARGAGELFF
-	TRBV25-1	-	TRBJ1-1	TGTGCCAGCAGTGAAGCGGGCACTGAAGCTTTCTTT	CASSEAGTEAFF
TRBD1	TRBV5-1	-	TRBJ1-2	TGCGCCAGCAGCTTGGGCACAGGGGGCAGTAATGGCTACACCTTC	CASSLGTGGSNGYTF
TRBD1	TRBV15	-	TRBJ2-5	TGTGCCACACAGGGGCAAGAGACCCAGTACTTC	CATQGQETQYF
-	TRBV28	-	TRBJ2-1	TGTGCCAGTTCCGGGGGAGGCAATGAGCAGTTCTTC	CASSGGGNEQFF
TRBD2	TRBV4-1	-	TRBJ2-3	TGCGCCAGCAGCCGGTCGGGACTAGCGGGGGTAATCGGGCCAGATACGCAGTATTTT	CASSRSGLAGVIGPDTQYF
-	TRBV5-4	-	TRBJ2-7	TGTGCCAGCAGCTTTGGGACTGGCTACGAGCAGTACTTC	CASSFGTGYEQYF
TRBD2	TRBV10-3	-	TRBJ2-1	TGTGCCATCAGTGACCCCTCTAGCGGTAGGATTGAGCAGTTCTTC	CAISDPSSGRIEQFF
TRBD1	TRBV28	-	TRBJ1-5	TGTGCCAGCAGAGGGACAGGGAGGGGCAATCAGCCCCAGCATTTT	CASRGTGRGNQPQHF
TRBD2	TRBV28	-	TRBJ2-7	TGTGCCAGCAGTTTCGGGAGACTAGCGGGAGCCAGTTTGGAGCAGTACTTC	CASSFGRLAGASLEQYF
-	TRBV5-6	-	TRBJ2-7	TGTGCCAGCAGCTTGGGGGGCAGCTCCTACGAGCAGTACTTC	CASSLGGSSYEQYF
-	TRBV10-3	-	TRBJ1-1	TGTGCCATCAGCGAATCAACAGCCACTGAAGCTTTCTTT	CAISESTATEAFF
TRBD2	TRBV7-9	-	TRBJ2-2	TGTGCCAGCAGCGCCCGGACTAGCGGGAACACCGGGGAGCTGTTTTTT	CASSARTSGNTGELFF
-	TRBV28	-	TRBJ2-1	TGTGCCAGCAGTATCCCATCTAGGTACGGCTCCTACAATGAGCAGTTCTTC	CASSIPSRYGSYNEQFF
-	TRBV6-6	-	TRBJ2-5	TGTGCCAGCAGTTACGCAAGACTAAAAGAGACCCAGTACTTC	CASSYARLKETQYF
-	TRBV28	once	TRBJ2-7	TGTGCCAGCAGGACGGGACTCTACGAGCAGTACTTC	CASRTGLYEQYF
TRBD1	TRBV11-3	-	TRBJ2-1	TGTGCCAGCAGCTTAGGACAGGGGGCCTACAATGAGCAGTTCTTC	CASSLGQGAYNEQFF
TRBD1	TRBV9	-	TRBJ2-3	TGTGCCAGCAGCCCTCGCCCGGGACAGGGGAGGGCAGATACGCAGTATTTT	CASSPRPGQGRADTQYF
TRBD1	TRBV29-1	-	TRBJ1-3	TGCAGCGTTGGCGACAGGGTCTCTGGAAACACCATATATTTT	CSVGDRVSGNTIYF
TRBD1	TRBV5-6	-	TRBJ2-7	TGTGCCAGCAGCGACGGACAGGGGGGATACGAGCAGTACTTC	CASSDGQGGYEQYF
TRBD2	TRBV7-2	-	TRBJ2-3	TGTGCCAGCAGCCCCCGAGGGAGGGGAGATACGCAGTATTTT	CASSPRGRGDTQYF
-	TRBV5-1	-	TRBJ2-2	TGCGCCAGCAGCTTGGGACCACAGTTCGCCGGGGAGCTGTTTTTT	CASSLGPQFAGELFF
TRBD1	TRBV9	-	TRBJ1-5	TGTGCCAGCAGTAGGACAGGGGGAATTAATCAGCCCCAGCATTTT	CASSRTGGINQPQHF
TRBD2	TRBV11-2	-	TRBJ2-1	TGTGCCAGCAGCTTACGGACTAGCGGGAGCTACAATGAGCAGTTCTTC	CASSLRTSGSYNEQFF
-	TRBV18	-	TRBJ2-1	TGTGCCAGCTCACGTGACAGGTTAAACAATGAGCAGTTCTTC	CASSRDRLNNEQFF
-	TRBV27	-	TRBJ1-1	TGTGCCAGCAGTTTCGGGGGAGGGAACACTGAAGCTTTCTTT	CASSFGGGNTEAFF
-	TRBV27	-	TRBJ2-1	TGTGCCAGCAGTCCCTATAGGGGCAATGAGCAGTTCTTC	CASSPYRGNEQFF
-	TRBV10-1	-	TRBJ2-1	TGCGCCAGCAGTGAGTACCGTACGCGCCTAGAGTACAATGAGCAGTTCTTC	CASSEYRTRLEYNEQFF
-	TRBV7-3	-	TRBJ2-1	TGTGCCAGCAGCTTAACTAGCGGAGGGCCCAATGAGCAGTTCTTC	CASSLTSGGPNEQFF
-	TRBV2	-	TRBJ2-6	TGTGCCAGCAGACAGGGTGGGACGGCGCGGTGGGGCTCTGGGGCCAACGTCCTGACTTTC	CASRQGGTARWGSGANVLTF
TRBD2	TRBV5-1	-	TRBJ2-3	TGCGCCAGCAGCTTGGAGCTCCAGGGACTAGCGGGGAGGGTTGGCGCAGATACGCAGTATTTT	CASSLELQGLAGRVGADTQYF
TRBD1	TRBV5-1	-	TRBJ1-6	TGCGCCAGCAGCTTGGTCCCGGGACAGGGGCGGCTGGATAATTCACCCCTCCACTTT	CASSLVPGQGRLDNSPLHF
TRBD1	TRBV28	-	TRBJ1-2	TGTGCCAGCAGTTTAACAGGGGCCTATGGCTACACCTTC	CASSLTGAYGYTF
TRBD2	TRBV28	once	TRBJ2-1	TGTGCCAGCAGTTCCGGCCGAGTAGCGGGAGGCAATGAGCAGTTCTTC	CASSSGRVAGGNEQFF
-	TRBV27	once	TRBJ1-1	TGTGCCAGCAGTTCAGGGGTAATGAACACTGAAGCTTTCTTT	CASSSGVMNTEAFF
TRBD2	TRBV2	-	TRBJ2-5	TGTGCCAGCAGTCCACTAGCGGGGGCCCGGGGGACCCAGTACTTC	CASSPLAGARGTQYF
TRBD2	TRBV10-3	-	TRBJ2-1	TGTGCCATCAGTGAGTCAGAGCTAGCGGGCAATGAGCAGTTCTTC	CAISESELAGNEQFF
TRBD2	TRBV10-1	-	TRBJ2-2	TGCGCCAGCAGTGATTTCAGAAGAGCTAGCGGGGACACGAACACCGGGGAGCTGTTTTTT	CASSDFRRASGDTNTGELFF
TRBD1	TRBV2	-	TRBJ2-4	TGTGCCAGCAGTGTAGGGGGCAGGAACATTCAGTACTTC	CASSVGGRNIQYF
-	TRBV27	-	TRBJ1-5	TGTGCCAGCAGTTCCAGGGGACAGCCCCAGCATTTT	CASSSRGQPQHF
TRBD1	TRBV5-1	once	TRBJ2-3	TGCGCCAGCAGCCCGACAGGGGTAACAGATACGCAGTATTTT	CASSPTGVTDTQYF
TRBD1	TRBV29-1	-	TRBJ2-7	TGCAGCGTTGAACCCCGGGACAGGGGTGGCGAGCAGTACTTC	CSVEPRDRGGEQYF
TRBD2	TRBV5-1	-	TRBJ2-3	TGCGCCAGCAGTAGCGGGGGTTCTAATACAGATACGCAGTATTTT	CASSSGGSNTDTQYF
TRBD1	TRBV9	-	TRBJ2-2	TGTGCCAGCAGCCCCTATAGGACAGGGGGCGCCGGGGAGCTGTTTTTT	CASSPYRTGGAGELFF
TRBD2	TRBV7-7	-	TRBJ2-1	TGTGCTAGCAGCTTGGGGAGCGGGGATGAGCAGTTCTTC	CASSLGSGDEQFF